A single sample is the source of the 22 T cell receptor beta chains below, sequenced in a study of T cells in Graves' hyperthyroidism and ophthalmopathy. Using RNA transcripts as the source, TCR beta CDR3 regions were amplified. First-round RT-PCR with HTBI primers amplified the TCR CDR3 region. MiXCR was run by TCRdb on the multiplex PCR reads, yielding one entry per CDR3 protein. The sample records about 590,000 distinct CDR3 sequences, approximately 15% being singletons. Source material: blood. The receptors come from a woman younger than 30 with Graves' ophthalmopathy.

The chain combines TRBV20-1 with TRBJ2-7; D is possibly TRBD2 (7 bases). This CDR3 contains 13 residues. Germline lookup yields CDR1 DFQATT and CDR2 SNEGSKA (reference sequence). CDR3 sequence (DNA): TGCAGGGGGGGGGGGGGGGCGCCCCACGAGCAGTACTTC. Its translation is CRGGGGAPHEQYF.

This clonotype was seen many times. This chain links TRBV6-2 or TRBV6-3 with TRBJ1-1; D is uncertain. Germline CDR1 is MNHEY and CDR2 is SVGEGT. The length of the CDR3 is 20 residues. V was shortened by 0 bases and J by 0 bases, with 23 bases between the two germline ends. The CDR3 reads CASSYSLIYNDRPMNTEAFF. The CDR3 nucleotides read TGTGCCAGCAGTTACTCGCTGATTTACAACGATCGACCGATGAACACTGAAGCTTTCTTT.

This clonotype showed up many times. The V and J genes are TRBV28 and TRBJ1-1, with 10 bases identical to TRBD1. The germline V gene encodes CDR1 MDHEN and CDR2 SYDVKM. The trim removed 7 bases at V and 3 bases at J, leaving 8 bases unmatched. This CDR3 region has 15 residues. The CDR3 nucleotides read TGTGCCAGCACTCGGGGGGGGACAGGGGACACTGAAGCTTTCTTT. This codes for CASTRGGTGDTEAFF.

This clonotype was observed at least ten times. This chain links TRBV14 with TRBJ2-1, with 10 bases fitting TRBD2. V lost 0 bases and J lost 8; bases outside the gene matches: 13. The CDR3 is 18 residues long. Germline V lookup: CDR1 SGHDN, CDR2 FVKESK. This chain's CDR3 is CASSQEYSPSGSADEQFF. The CDR3, as DNA: TGTGCCAGCAGCCAAGAGTATTCGCCTAGCGGGAGTGCAGATGAGCAGTTCTTC.

The chain carries TRBV4-2 and TRBJ1-4; 12 nucleotides agree with TRBD1. CDR3 length equals 15 residues. With 6 bases clipped from V and 8 bases from J, the junction kept 7 bases outside the gene matches. Germline assignment: CDR1 LGHNA and CDR2 YNFKEQ. The CDR3 region is CASSRIGTGGEKLFF. In DNA form, the CDR3 reads TGTGCCAGCAGTCGGATCGGGACAGGGGGCGAAAAACTGTTTTTT.

The DNA for the CDR3 is TGTGCCAGCAGCTTATGGACAGTAGCCAAAAACATTCAGTACTTC. Its translation: CASSLWTVAKNIQYF. This chain uses TRBV7-2 with TRBJ2-4; possibly TRBD1 for D (6 bases). Germline CDR1 is SGHTA and CDR2 is FQGNSA. CDR3 length equals 15 residues. V gave up 2 bases and J gave up 0 bases, with 8 bases separating them.

This clonotype was found many times. The chain couples TRBV6-5 to TRBJ2-1; perhaps TRBD1 as D (5 bases). The V gene lost 2 bases and the J gene lost 5 bases, with 7 bases spanning the gap. The CDR3 extends over 13 amino acids. CDR1 and CDR2 (germline): MNHEY, SVGAGI. Written as DNA, the CDR3 is TGTGCCAGCAGTTACGGCAGGGACAATGAGCAGTTCTTC. It codes for CASSYGRDNEQFF.

This clonotype was detected many times. The V and J genes are TRBV11-2 and TRBJ2-1, with TRBD1 as a possible D gene (6 bases). CDR1 and CDR2 from the germline V gene are SGHAT and FQNNGV. The CDR3 is 16 residues long. V was pared by 0 bases and J by 3 bases, with 12 bases between. CDR3 coding DNA: TGTGCCAGCAGCTTAGATCGGTGGGGGCTCTACAATGAGCAGTTCTTC. Translated, it gives CASSLDRWGLYNEQFF.

A few counts support this clonotype. The gene calls are TRBV2 and TRBJ1-2, with TRBD1 as a possible D gene (5 bases). Looked up from germline, CDR1 is SNHLY and CDR2 is FYNNEI. Between the trimmed V and J ends, which lost 3 bases and 7 bases, there was a span of 15 bases. This CDR3 has 14 amino acids. Written as DNA, the CDR3 is TGTGCCAGCAGTGATATGACAGTAGTCTGTGGCTACACCTTC. As protein: CASSDMTVVCGYTF.

This clonotype occurred many times. The chain links TRBV7-9 to TRBJ1-5; D gene uncertain. The V gene's germline CDR1 is SEHNR and CDR2 FQNEAQ (reference sequence). V lost 1 base, J lost 5 bases, and 18 bases lay in between. There are 17 residues in the CDR3. CDR3 nucleotides: TGTGCCAGCAGCTTAGGTCTGGGCTCATACTCGGATCAGCCCCAGCATTTT. As protein: CASSLGLGSYSDQPQHF.

This clonotype was picked up a small number of times. The chain recombines TRBV6-1 with TRBJ1-2; 9 nucleotides match TRBD1. The CDR3 is 16 residues long. The J segment lost 2 bases and the V segment lost 5 bases, leaving 9 bases of the junction unmatched. CDR1 MNHNS and CDR2 SASEGT come from the germline V gene. CDR3 nucleotide sequence: TGTGCCAGCAGTTCACACGACAGGGGGTTAAACTATGGCTACACCTTC. Protein product: CASSSHDRGLNYGYTF.

This clonotype was detected many times. V is TRBV2 and J is TRBJ2-1; D not certain. Germline V gene data show CDR1 as SNHLY and CDR2 as FYNNEI. V was pared by 7 bases and J by 4 bases, with 11 bases between. This CDR3 contains 13 residues. The CDR3 nucleotides are TGTGCCAGCAACATCGTCGGTTACAATGAGCAGTTCTTC. Its translation is CASNIVGYNEQFF.

V is TRBV3-1 and J is TRBJ2-4, with a possible D match to TRBD2 (7 bases). CDR1 is LGHDT and CDR2 is YNNKEL in the germline V gene (reference sequence). The germline V and J ends were trimmed by 6 bases and 5 bases, with 23 bases remaining between them. CDR3 length equals 17 residues. The CDR3 loop reads CASRQGTQSRGENIQYF. The CDR3 nucleotides read TGTGCCAGCAGGCAGGGGACTCAATCTCGGGGGGAAAACATTCAGTACTTC.

As to this clonotype: A much larger clone differs by one base, so this may be a read error. The chain has TRBV28 and TRBJ1-1; D is undetermined. The CDR3 runs to 13 residues. Germline V gene sequence: CDR1 MDHEN, CDR2 SYDVKM. V was shortened by 2 bases and J by 4 bases, with 8 bases between the two germline ends. CDR3 region: CASSLHRSTEAFF. CDR3 bases: TGTGCCAGCAGTTTACATAGGAGCACTGAAGCTTTCTTT.

There are a few counts of this clonotype. The missing conserved phenylalanine or tryptophan at the end of this CDR3 makes a read error likely. The chain recombines TRBV3-1 with TRBJ1-5, with D perhaps matching TRBD1 (5 bases). With 2 bases removed from V and 8 bases from J, the gap between germline ends came to 16 bases. This CDR3 spans 15 amino acids. Per germline, CDR1 LGHDT and CDR2 YNNKEL (reference sequence). The DNA for the CDR3 is TGTGCCAGCAGCCAATCTACAGGAGAATCAGAGCCCCAGCATCTT. Translation: CASSQSTGESEPQHL.

This clonotype was detected many times. The J gene is TRBJ2-7, the V gene TRBV12-5, with 7 bases that match TRBD2. The germline CDR1 and CDR2 sequences are LGHNT and FRNRAP. The CDR3 sequence is 15 residues long. J was trimmed by 4 bases and V by 5 bases; bases with no gene match: 11. CDR3 region: CASGLAPPGLYEQYF. The CDR3 coding sequence is TGTGCTAGTGGTCTTGCCCCTCCGGGACTATACGAGCAGTACTTC.

This clonotype was counted a single time. V usage is TRBV4-1 and J usage is TRBJ2-2; TRBD1 matches 7 bases. Germline CDR1 and CDR2: MGHRA and YSYEKL. The J segment lost 6 bases and the V segment lost 4 bases, leaving 11 bases of the junction unmatched. The CDR3 runs 16 residues. The CDR3 is CASSPKGQPTAGELFF. The CDR3 DNA reads as TGCGCCAGCAGCCCGAAGGGACAGCCGACGGCCGGGGAGCTGTTTTTT.

The chain carries TRBV28 and TRBJ2-2; TRBD1 matches at 8 bases. The CDR3 spans 13 residues. In germline, CDR1 is MDHEN, CDR2 SYDVKM. The J segment lost 6 bases and the V segment lost 5 bases, leaving 2 bases of the junction unmatched. The CDR3 here is CASSQGAPGELFF. In DNA, the CDR3 is TGTGCCAGCAGTCAGGGGGCCCCCGGGGAGCTGTTTTTT.

This clonotype was counted at least ten times. The rearrangement joins TRBV11-2 to TRBJ2-7; TRBD1 is a possible D gene (5 bases). The CDR3 spans 16 residues. V lost 4 bases and J lost 2, with 18 bases in between. Per germline, CDR1 SGHAT and CDR2 FQNNGV. CDR3 nucleotide sequence: TGTGCCAGCAGCTCTAGGCCCGCCGACAGAACCTACGAGCAGTACTTC. Its protein is CASSSRPADRTYEQYF.

This clonotype was seen a few times. The chain recombines TRBV7-2 with TRBJ2-7, with D possibly TRBD1 on 7 matching bases. The germline V gene encodes CDR1 SGHTA and CDR2 FQGNSA. The V gene lost 7 bases and the J gene lost 4 bases, with 17 bases spanning the gap. The CDR3 totals 14 residues. The chain's CDR3 is CASTLWQGGYEQYF. For the CDR3, the DNA is TGTGCCAGCACCCTTTGGCAGGGGGGTTACGAGCAGTACTTC.

This clonotype appeared a few times. DNA of the CDR3: TGTGCCAGCAGTTACGGCAGGGCAAGGAGGCAAGAGACCCAGTACTTC. It encodes CASSYGRARRQETQYF. The chain couples TRBV6-5 to TRBJ2-5; D tentatively fits TRBD1 or TRBD2 (5 bases each). The V and J ends lost 2 bases and 2 bases respectively, with 15 bases between them. Germline lookup yields CDR1 MNHEY and CDR2 SVGAGI. This CDR3 comprises 16 residues.

This clonotype was seen only once. CDR3 DNA sequence: TGCGCCAGCAGCCAAGACGGGGCAGAATGGGAGACCCAGTACTTC. It yields the protein CASSQDGAEWETQYF. The genes are TRBV4-1 and TRBJ2-5, with D perhaps matching TRBD1 or TRBD2 (5 bases each). From germline, CDR1 is MGHRA and CDR2 YSYEKL. Trimming cost V 0 bases and J 5 bases, with 13 bases left between them. This CDR3 has 15 amino acids.